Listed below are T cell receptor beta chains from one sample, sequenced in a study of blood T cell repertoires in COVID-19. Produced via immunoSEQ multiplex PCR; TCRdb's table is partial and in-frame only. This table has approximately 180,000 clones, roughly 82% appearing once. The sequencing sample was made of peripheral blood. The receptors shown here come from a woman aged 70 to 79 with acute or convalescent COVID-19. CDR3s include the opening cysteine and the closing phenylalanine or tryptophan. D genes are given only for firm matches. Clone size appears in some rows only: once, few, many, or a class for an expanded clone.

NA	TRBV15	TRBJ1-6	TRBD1	CATSRPTGVYNSPLHF	TGTGCCACCAGCAGACCGACAGGGGTTTATAATTCACCCCTCCACTTT
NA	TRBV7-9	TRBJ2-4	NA	CASSPGERQNIQYF	TGTGCCAGCAGCCCGGGCGAGCGGCAAAACATTCAGTACTTC
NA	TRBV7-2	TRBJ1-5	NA	CASSSPGLRNQPQHF	TGTGCCAGCAGCTCTCCGGGACTCAGAAATCAGCCCCAGCATTTT
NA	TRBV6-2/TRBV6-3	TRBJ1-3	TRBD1	CASSDTGTVNTIYF	TGTGCCAGCAGTGACACCGGGACAGTTAACACCATATATTTT
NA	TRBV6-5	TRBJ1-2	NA	CASGPPPGRGWGYTF	TGTGCCAGCGGCCCTCCCCCAGGACGGGGATGGGGCTACACCTTC
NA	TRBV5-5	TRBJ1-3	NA	CASSLAPVNSGNTIYF	TGTGCCAGCAGCTTGGCCCCAGTTAACTCTGGAAACACCATATATTTT
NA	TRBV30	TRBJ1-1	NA	CAWSVSDNTEAFF	TGTGCCTGGAGTGTTTCAGATAACACTGAAGCTTTCTTT
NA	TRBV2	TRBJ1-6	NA	CARRPENNSPLHF	TGTGCCCGGAGGCCTGAGAACAATTCACCCCTCCACTTT
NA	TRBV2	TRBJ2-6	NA	CAGGSTRSSGANVLTF	TGTGCCGGGGGCTCGACACGGTCCTCTGGGGCCAACGTCCTGACTTTC
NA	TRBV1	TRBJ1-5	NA	CTSSQEVRQGAINQPQHF	TGCACCAGCAGCCAAGAGGTTAGACAGGGTGCCATTAATCAGCCCCAGCATTTT
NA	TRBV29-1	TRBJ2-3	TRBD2	CSVEKAGVHTDTQYF	TGCAGCGTTGAAAAAGCGGGAGTTCACACAGATACGCAGTATTTT
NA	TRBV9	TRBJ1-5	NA	CASSVDSGPGEPQHF	TGTGCCAGCAGCGTAGATTCTGGGCCCGGTGAGCCCCAGCATTTT
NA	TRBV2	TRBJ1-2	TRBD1	CASRDREEDGYTF	TGTGCCAGCCGGGACAGGGAAGAGGATGGCTACACCTTC
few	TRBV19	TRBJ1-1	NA	CASTRQVMNTEAFF	TGTGCCAGTACAAGACAGGTCATGAACACTGAAGCTTTCTTT
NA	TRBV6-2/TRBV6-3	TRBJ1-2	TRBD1	CASSSGTEPNYGYTF	TGTGCCAGCAGTTCGGGGACAGAGCCCAACTATGGCTACACCTTC
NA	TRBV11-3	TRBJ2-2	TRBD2	CASSLGGGNTGELFF	TGTGCCAGCAGCTTGGGCGGGGGGAACACCGGGGAGCTGTTTTTT
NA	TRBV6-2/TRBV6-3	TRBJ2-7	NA	CASSYQGEQYF	TGTGCCAGCAGTTACCAGGGGGAGCAGTACTTC
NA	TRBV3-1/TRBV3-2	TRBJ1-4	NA	CASSQTYTNEKLFF	TGTGCCAGCAGCCAGACATACACTAATGAAAAACTGTTTTTT
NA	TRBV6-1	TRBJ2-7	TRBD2	CASSEGTSGSNEQYF	TGTGCCAGCAGTGAAGGGACTAGCGGGAGTAACGAGCAGTACTTC
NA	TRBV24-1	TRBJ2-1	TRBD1	CATSEPGQVNEQFF	TGTGCCACCAGTGAACCGGGACAGGTCAATGAGCAGTTCTTC
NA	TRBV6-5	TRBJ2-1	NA	CASSPRMNEQFF	TGTGCCAGCAGTCCCAGGATGAATGAGCAGTTCTTC
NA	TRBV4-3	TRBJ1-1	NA	CASSQDTRSNTEAFF	TGCGCCAGCAGCCAAGATACGAGATCGAACACTGAAGCTTTCTTT
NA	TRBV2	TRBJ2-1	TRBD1	CASRPDRGEQFF	TGTGCCAGCAGACCGGACAGGGGTGAGCAGTTCTTC
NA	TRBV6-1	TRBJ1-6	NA	CASSEISNSPLHF	TGTGCCAGCAGTGAAATCTCTAATTCACCCCTCCACTTT
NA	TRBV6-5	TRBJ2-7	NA	CASSKPGTYEQYF	TGTGCCAGCTCAAAGCCCGGTACCTACGAGCAGTACTTC
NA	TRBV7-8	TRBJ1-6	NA	CASILDPLSSYNSPLHF	TGTGCCAGCATTCTCGATCCGTTGAGCTCCTATAATTCACCCCTCCACTTT
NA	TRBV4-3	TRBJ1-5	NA	CASSQVRDQPQHF	TGCGCCAGCAGCCAAGTACGGGATCAGCCCCAGCATTTT
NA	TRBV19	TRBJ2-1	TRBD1	CASSIPTGAIDNEQFF	TGTGCCAGCTCAATCCCAACAGGGGCGATAGACAATGAGCAGTTCTTC
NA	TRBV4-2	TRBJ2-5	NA	CASSQGDYQETQYF	TGTGCCAGCAGCCAAGGTGACTATCAAGAGACCCAGTACTTC
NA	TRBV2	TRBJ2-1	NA	CASSECSVCEQFF	TGTGCCAGCAGTGAATGCAGCGTCTGTGAGCAGTTCTTC
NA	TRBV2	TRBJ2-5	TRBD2	CLLAANQETQYF	TGTTTGCTAGCGGCAAACCAAGAGACCCAGTACTTC
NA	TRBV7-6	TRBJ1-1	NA	CASSLSIIPNTEAFF	TGTGCCAGCAGCCTATCAATAATCCCGAACACTGAAGCTTTCTTT
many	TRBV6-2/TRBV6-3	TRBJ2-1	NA	CASSYSRQGSEQFF	TGTGCCAGCAGTTACTCGAGGCAGGGGAGTGAGCAGTTCTTC
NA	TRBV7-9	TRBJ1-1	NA	CASIFVGGTEAFF	TGTGCCAGCATCTTCGTGGGGGGCACTGAAGCTTTCTTT
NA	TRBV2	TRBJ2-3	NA	CASSADLGGTDTQYF	TGTGCCAGCAGTGCGGACCTTGGAGGTACAGATACGCAGTATTTT
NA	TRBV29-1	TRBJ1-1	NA	CSVERKTEAFF	TGCAGCGTTGAGAGAAAAACTGAAGCTTTCTTT
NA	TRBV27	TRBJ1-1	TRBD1	CASSFQGENTEAFF	TGTGCCAGCAGTTTCCAGGGGGAAAACACTGAAGCTTTCTTT
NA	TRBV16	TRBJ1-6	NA	CASSQSRTGHFNSPLHF	TGTGCCAGCAGCCAATCTAGAACAGGACACTTCAATTCACCCCTCCACTTT
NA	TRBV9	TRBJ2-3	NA	CASSVDTGTEDTQYF	TGTGCCAGCAGCGTTGATACCGGGACTGAAGATACGCAGTATTTT
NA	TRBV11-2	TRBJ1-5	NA	CASSLDPGGNQPQHF	TGTGCCAGCAGCTTAGATCCAGGGGGCAATCAGCCCCAGCATTTT
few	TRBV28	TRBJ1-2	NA	CASSYTVNYGYTF	TGTGCCAGCAGTTACACAGTGAACTATGGCTACACCTTC
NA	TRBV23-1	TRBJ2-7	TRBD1	CASSQSSIWGQFYEQYF	TGCGCCAGCAGTCAATCGAGTATTTGGGGACAGTTCTACGAGCAGTACTTC
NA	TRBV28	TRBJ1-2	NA	CAILGRSGYTF	TGTGCCATCTTAGGGAGGTCCGGCTACACCTTC
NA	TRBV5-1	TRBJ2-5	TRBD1	CASSPEPTGRETQYF	TGCGCCAGCAGCCCCGAACCGACAGGGCGGGAGACCCAGTACTTC
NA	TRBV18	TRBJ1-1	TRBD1	CASSPTRDSEAFF	TGTGCCAGCTCACCAACCCGGGACAGTGAAGCTTTCTTT
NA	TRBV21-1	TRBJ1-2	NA	CASTLQGWDYGYTF	TGTGCCAGCACCTTACAGGGTTGGGACTATGGCTACACCTTC
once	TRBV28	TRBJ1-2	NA	CASSRTGNYGYTF	TGTGCCAGCAGTCGCACAGGAAACTATGGCTACACCTTC
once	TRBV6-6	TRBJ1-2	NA	CASIGVNYGYTF	TGTGCCAGCATAGGAGTTAACTATGGCTACACCTTC
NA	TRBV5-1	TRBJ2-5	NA	CASSGGGRQEETQYF	TGCGCCAGCAGCGGAGGAGGTCGACAGGAGGAGACCCAGTACTTC
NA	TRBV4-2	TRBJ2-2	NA	CASSQVSPTGELFF	TGTGCCAGCAGCCAAGTATCACCGACTGGGGAGCTGTTTTTT
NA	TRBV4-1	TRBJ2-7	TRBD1	CASSHELGQGYEQYF	TGCGCCAGCAGCCACGAGTTAGGACAGGGCTACGAGCAGTACTTC
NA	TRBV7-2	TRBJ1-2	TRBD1	CASSTRTGGMYGYTF	TGTGCCAGCAGCACACGGACAGGGGGAATGTATGGCTACACCTTC
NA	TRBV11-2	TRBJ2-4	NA	CASSPGHKNIQYF	TGTGCCAGCAGTCCGGGACATAAAAACATTCAGTACTTC
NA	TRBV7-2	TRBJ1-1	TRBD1	CASSLVTGQAYTEAFF	TGTGCCAGCAGCTTAGTCACGGGACAGGCCTACACTGAAGCTTTCTTT
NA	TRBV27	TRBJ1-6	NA	CASSLSPDSSYNSPLHF	TGTGCCAGCAGTTTATCACCCGACAGCTCCTATAATTCACCCCTCCACTTT